Below, 32 T cell receptor beta chains from the same sample are listed, as sequenced in a study of blood T cell repertoires in COVID-19. Method: immunoSEQ multiplex PCR; TCRdb's copy keeps in-frame clones and lacks some. The sample consists of approximately 500,000 clones, approximately 89% of them appearing once. Material for sequencing was peripheral blood. These receptors were obtained from a man aged 18 to 30 with COVID-19, enrolled during active disease.

This clone has just one count. This chain links TRBV4-2 with TRBJ2-1; TRBD1 might be the D (6 bases). The germline V and J ends were trimmed by 0 bases and 7 bases, with 22 bases remaining between them. This CDR3 is built from 18 residues. Germline-derived CDR1 and CDR2 are LGHNA and YNFKEQ. This CDR3 reads CASSQETENRGSRNEQFF. CDR3 DNA sequence: TGTGCCAGCAGCCAAGAGACAGAAAATAGGGGGTCTCGGAATGAGCAGTTCTTC.

This clone was found once. This chain joins TRBV3-1 (or the pseudogene TRBV3-2) and TRBJ1-2, with D unresolved. This CDR3 is built from 12 residues. The V end was cut by 0 bases, the J end by 14 bases, with 13 bases between. Looked up from germline, CDR1 is LGHDT and CDR2 is YNNKEL (reference sequence). CDR3 in DNA: TGTGCCAGCAGCCAAGATAGTTTCCGGAGAACCTTC. Protein sequence: CASSQDSFRRTF.

The gene calls are TRBV5-6 and TRBJ2-1; 11 bases fit TRBD1. V lost 3 bases and J lost 5; bases outside the gene matches: 13. Germline V gives CDR1 SGHDT, CDR2 YYEEEE. The CDR3 covers 18 residues. The CDR3 is CASSWRTGGYSSHNEQFF. The CDR3 DNA follows: TGTGCCAGCAGCTGGCGGACAGGGGGCTATTCTTCCCACAATGAGCAGTTCTTC.

The genes are TRBV6-2 or TRBV6-3 and TRBJ1-1; 8 positions agree with TRBD1. Looked up from germline, CDR1 is MNHEY and CDR2 is SVGEGT. The length of the CDR3 is 14 residues. After removal of 6 bases from V and 4 bases from J, the junction contained 7 bases not matched to a gene. In nucleotides, the CDR3 is TGTGCCAGCAGCTTACCGACAGGGGTCACTGAAGCTTTCTTT. It specifies CASSLPTGVTEAFF.

The gene calls are TRBV3-1 (or the pseudogene TRBV3-2) and TRBJ1-6, with a weak D call TRBD1 (6 bases). Germline-derived CDR1 and CDR2 are LGHDT and YNNKEL (reference sequence). V shed 4 bases and J shed 0 bases, with 10 bases lying between them. The CDR3 totals 16 residues. CDR3 region: CASSPQGSSYNSPLHF. In DNA, the CDR3 is TGTGCCAGCAGCCCACAGGGAAGCTCCTATAATTCACCCCTCCACTTT.

The chain links TRBV27 to TRBJ2-6; possibly TRBD1 for D (6 bases). The CDR3 loop spans 15 amino acids. Trimming removed 3 bases at V and 3 bases at J, with 9 bases between. The germline gives CDR1 MNHEY, CDR2 SMNVEV (reference sequence). The CDR3 reads CASSFQGNGANVLTF. The CDR3 DNA reads as TGTGCCAGCAGTTTCCAGGGGAATGGGGCCAACGTCCTGACTTTC.

In DNA, the CDR3 is TGTGCCAGCAAGGGACAGCAATATTCACCCCTCCACTTT. As protein: CASKGQQYSPLHF. The chain employs TRBV7-9 and TRBJ1-6; 7 bases map to TRBD1. This CDR3 spans 13 amino acids. The ends lost 7 bases at V and 8 bases at J; junction bases unmatched: 5. CDR1 is SEHNR, CDR2 FQNEAQ, per germline (reference sequence).

The sample holds a few counts of this clone. V gene TRBV27 combines with J gene TRBJ1-4, with D tentatively TRBD1 (5 bases). V lost 6 bases to trimming and J lost 2 bases, with 7 bases between them. Germline V lookup: CDR1 MNHEY, CDR2 SMNVEV (reference sequence). The CDR3 contains 13 residues. The CDR3 loop is CASRKGTNEKLFF. Here the CDR3 DNA reads TGTGCCAGCAGGAAGGGGACTAATGAAAAACTGTTTTTT.

The chain employs TRBV11-3 and TRBJ2-1, with 11 bases identical to TRBD2. This CDR3 has 17 amino acids. The trim removed 5 bases at V and 7 bases at J, leaving 13 bases unmatched. Germline V gene data show CDR1 as SGHNT and CDR2 as YENEEA. CDR3 region: CASSRRGSGRALNEQFF. CDR3 DNA sequence: TGTGCCAGCAGCCGACGCGGTAGCGGGAGGGCCTTGAATGAGCAGTTCTTC.

This sequence joins TRBV2 and TRBJ1-2; D may be TRBD1 (6 bases). This CDR3 spans 14 amino acids. CDR1 is SNHLY, CDR2 FYNNEI, per germline. V gave up 4 bases and J gave up 5 bases, with 14 bases separating them. The CDR3 nucleotides read TGTGCCAGCAGTGTCGGGACAAGATATTATGGCTACACCTTC. The encoded protein is CASSVGTRYYGYTF. The full variable domain, with the rest looked up from reference TRBV2 and TRBJ1-2, is EPEVTQTPSHQVTQMGQEVILRCVPISNHLYFYWYRQILGQKVEFLVSFYNNEISEKSEIFDDQFSVERPDGSNFTLKIRSTKLEDSAMYFCASSVGTRYYGYTFGSGTRLTVV.

V usage is TRBV6-2 or TRBV6-3 and J usage is TRBJ2-1; 14 nucleotides match TRBD2. The CDR3 is 17 amino acids. Looked up from germline, CDR1 is MNHEY and CDR2 is SVGEGT. V lost 5 bases to trimming and J lost 6 bases; unmatched junction nucleotides: 9. This chain's CDR3 is CASSPPPGLAGVNEQFF. Here the CDR3 DNA reads TGTGCCAGCAGTCCCCCCCCGGGACTAGCGGGAGTCAATGAGCAGTTCTTC.

The chain employs TRBV30 and TRBJ2-2, with no clear D. The germline V gene has CDR1 GTSNPN and CDR2 SVGIG (reference sequence). CDR3 length: 10 amino acids. V dropped 7 bases and J dropped 3 bases, with 3 bases sitting between them. The CDR3 loop is CASYTGELFF. CDR3 in DNA: TGTGCCTCCTACACCGGGGAGCTGTTTTTT.

In this sample, this clone turned up a few times. This chain links TRBV19 with TRBJ2-3; the D is unclear. The germline CDR1 and CDR2 sequences are LNHDA and SQIVND (reference sequence). The V gene lost 3 bases and the J gene lost 2 bases, with 15 bases spanning the gap. The length of the CDR3 is 16 residues. The chain's CDR3 is CASSIRYDIYTDTQYF. In nucleotides, the CDR3 is TGTGCCAGTAGTATTCGGTACGACATTTACACAGATACGCAGTATTTT. Full variable domain (remainder filled in from reference TRBV19 and TRBJ2-3): DGGITQSPKYLFRKEGQNVTLSCEQNLNHDAMYWYRQDPGQGLRLIYYSQIVNDFQKGDIAEGYSVSREKKESFPLTVTSAQKNPTAFYLCASSIRYDIYTDTQYFGPGTRLTVL.

V is TRBV19 and J is TRBJ1-5; a weak D match, TRBD1 (5 bases). Trimming cost V 1 base and J 7 bases, with 8 bases left between them. CDR3 length: 13 residues. From germline, CDR1 is LNHDA and CDR2 SQIVND (reference sequence). CDR3 nucleotides: TGTGCCAGTAGTATAGCAGGGCGCCAGCCCCAGCATTTT. It encodes CASSIAGRQPQHF.

The chain combines TRBV14 with TRBJ2-5; D is unclear. This CDR3 contains 13 residues. Germline lookup yields CDR1 SGHDN and CDR2 FVKESK. V dropped 0 bases and J dropped 7 bases, with 9 bases sitting between them. The CDR3 region has the DNA TGTGCCAGCAGCCAAGACGTAGAACTGACCCAGTACTTC. Its protein product is CASSQDVELTQYF.

The chain joins TRBV5-4 to TRBJ1-6; D is uncertain. The CDR3 sequence is 17 residues long. The germline gives CDR1 SGHNT, CDR2 YYREEE (reference sequence). The V end was cut by 4 bases, the J end by 3 bases, with 17 bases between. The CDR3 DNA is TGTGCCAGCAGCCCACGGGCGGGGAATAGCTATAATTCACCCCTCCACTTT. It codes for CASSPRAGNSYNSPLHF.

CDR3 protein: CASSLGGADTQYF. CDR3 nucleotide sequence: TGTGCCAGCAGCCTCGGGGGGGCAGATACGCAGTATTTT. The chain links TRBV5-5 to TRBJ2-3; 8 bases align to TRBD2. The germline V gene has CDR1 SGHKS and CDR2 YYEKEE (reference sequence). Trimming cost V 4 bases and J 4 bases; bases outside gene matches: 2. The CDR3 has 13 amino acids.

This clone was picked up one time. The chain has TRBV2 and TRBJ2-3, with D perhaps matching TRBD2 (5 bases). Trimming shortened V by 7 bases and J by 7 bases, and 9 bases separated the two germline ends. CDR1 and CDR2 from the germline V gene are SNHLY and FYNNEI. CDR3 length: 11 amino acids. The CDR3: CASNLGNTQYF. The CDR3 coding sequence is TGTGCCAGCAATCTCGGGAATACGCAGTATTTT. The whole variable domain, remainder taken from reference TRBV2 and TRBJ2-3, is EPEVTQTPSHQVTQMGQEVILRCVPISNHLYFYWYRQILGQKVEFLVSFYNNEISEKSEIFDDQFSVERPDGSNFTLKIRSTKLEDSAMYFCASNLGNTQYFGPGTRLTVL.

This clone was detected only once. V usage is TRBV6-5 and J usage is TRBJ2-1; 10 bases line up with TRBD1. The ends lost 1 base at V and 6 bases at J; junction bases unmatched: 3. The germline V gene encodes CDR1 MNHEY and CDR2 SVGAGI. This CDR3 is built from 15 residues. The CDR3: CASSYWDRGPNEQFF. CDR3 bases: TGTGCCAGCAGTTACTGGGACAGGGGTCCCAATGAGCAGTTCTTC.

A single count supports this clone. The chain's CDR3 is CASSQDSGEYEKLFF. The CDR3, as DNA: TGCGCCAGCAGCCAAGATTCAGGGGAATATGAAAAACTGTTTTTT. This sequence joins TRBV4-1 and TRBJ1-4, with D perhaps TRBD1 (6 bases). Germline CDR1 MGHRA, CDR2 YSYEKL. Between the trimmed V and J ends, which lost 0 bases and 6 bases, there was a span of 11 bases. This CDR3 region has 15 residues.

This chain connects TRBV2 to TRBJ2-7; D ambiguous. V was pared by 2 bases and J by 3 bases, with 11 bases between. The germline gives CDR1 SNHLY, CDR2 FYNNEI. CDR3 length: 14 residues. The CDR3 here is CASSETSNNYEQYF. CDR3 coding DNA: TGTGCCAGCAGTGAAACCAGTAACAACTACGAGCAGTACTTC.

The chain recombines TRBV28 with TRBJ2-3; D is unresolved. Trimming removed 6 bases from V and 2 bases from J, with 9 bases in between. This CDR3 region has 13 residues. The V gene's germline CDR1 is MDHEN and CDR2 SYDVKM. In nucleotides, the CDR3 is TGTGCCAGCAGCCAAAGCGTCACAGATACGCAGTATTTT. Translated: CASSQSVTDTQYF.

This chain joins TRBV18 and TRBJ2-7, with a possible D match to TRBD2 (6 bases). V was clipped by 3 bases and J by 2 bases, with 20 bases between them. The CDR3 has 17 amino acids. Germline V gives CDR1 KGHSH, CDR2 LQKENI. The CDR3 sequence is CASSPRGNGGPTYEQYF. CDR3 coding DNA: TGTGCCAGCTCACCCCGAGGAAACGGGGGTCCCACCTACGAGCAGTACTTC. Looking up the rest from reference TRBV18 and TRBJ2-7 gives the full variable domain: NAGVMQNPRHLVRRRGQEARLRCSPMKGHSHVYWYRQLPEEGLKFMVYLQKENIIDESGMPKERFSAEFPKEGPSILRIQQVVRGDSAAYFCASSPRGNGGPTYEQYFGPGTRLTVT.

The CDR3: CATSDLAVQFF. The CDR3, as DNA: TGTGCCACCAGTGATCTGGCGGTGCAGTTCTTC. The chain is built from TRBV24-1 and TRBJ2-1; D is ambiguous. The CDR3 length is 11 residues. V dropped 3 bases and J dropped 12 bases, with 8 bases sitting between them. Germline-derived CDR1 and CDR2 are KGHDR and SFDVKD.

This clone showed up just once. The chain combines TRBV5-1 with TRBJ2-7; unclear D gene. This CDR3 contains 12 residues. Trimming removed 4 bases from V and 2 bases from J, with 7 bases in between. CDR1 is SGHRS and CDR2 is YFSETQ in the germline V gene. The CDR3 reads CASSARTYEQYF. The CDR3 DNA follows: TGCGCCAGCAGCGCCAGAACCTACGAGCAGTACTTC.

The rearrangement links TRBV2 to TRBJ2-2; 9 bases align to TRBD1. CDR1 SNHLY and CDR2 FYNNEI come from the germline V gene. The trim removed 3 bases at V and 5 bases at J, leaving 10 bases unmatched. The CDR3 is 17 amino acids. This CDR3 is CASSDSSDRGFTGELFF. CDR3 nucleotide sequence: TGTGCCAGCAGTGATTCCTCGGACAGGGGTTTTACCGGGGAGCTGTTTTTT.

The chain carries TRBV18 and TRBJ2-3; 9 bases map to TRBD1. This CDR3 has 17 residues. Trimming removed 0 bases from V and 3 bases from J; junction bases left unmatched: 7. Germline lookup yields CDR1 KGHSH and CDR2 LQKENI. The CDR3 sequence: CASSPPNLGQGTDTQYF. In DNA, the CDR3 is TGTGCCAGCTCACCACCGAACTTAGGACAGGGGACAGATACGCAGTATTTT.

The chain is built from TRBV5-1 and TRBJ2-7, with 8 bases that match TRBD2. There are 17 residues in the CDR3. Germline V lookup: CDR1 SGHRS, CDR2 YFSETQ. V lost 3 bases, J lost 2 bases, and 13 bases stayed unmatched. In DNA, the CDR3 is TGCGCCAGCAGCTCCATTGGCGGGCGGGAGGTGGCCTACGAGCAGTACTTC. Translation: CASSSIGGREVAYEQYF.

The V call is TRBV7-6, the J call TRBJ2-5, with D perhaps TRBD2 (6 bases). Trimming removed 8 bases from V and 1 base from J, with 17 bases in between. Germline V gene data show CDR1 as SGHVS and CDR2 as FNYEAQ. The CDR3 runs to 15 residues. The CDR3, as DNA: TGTGCCAGCCTGCGGACTGGGGGACTCCAAGAGACCCAGTACTTC. Translated: CASLRTGGLQETQYF.

In DNA form, the CDR3 reads TGTGCCAGCAGTTCACGGGGGGGGACTAGCAGTGGCACCGGGGAGCTGTTTTTT. This codes for CASSSRGGTSSGTGELFF. The chain links TRBV2 to TRBJ2-2; 9 bases fit TRBD2. This CDR3 has 18 residues. Germline assignment: CDR1 SNHLY and CDR2 FYNNEI. With V trimmed by 5 bases and J by 4 bases, 14 bases remained unmatched.

This chain joins TRBV15 and TRBJ2-7; D possibly corresponds to TRBD1 (6 bases). V was pared by 6 bases and J by 3 bases, with 12 bases between. This CDR3 region has 13 residues. The germline V gene has CDR1 LNHNV and CDR2 YYDKDF (reference sequence). CDR3 coding DNA: TGTGCCACCAGTATGGGGGCTGGCTACGAGCAGTACTTC. Protein sequence: CATSMGAGYEQYF.

V and J are TRBV19 and TRBJ1-1, with 11 bases lining up with TRBD1. Germline-derived CDR1 and CDR2 are LNHDA and SQIVND (reference sequence). V was pared by 0 bases and J by 4 bases, with 1 base of the junction left unmatched. The CDR3 totals 15 residues. DNA of the CDR3: TGTGCCAGTAGTATAGACGGGACAGGGGGCACTGAAGCTTTCTTT. Translating gives CASSIDGTGGTEAFF.